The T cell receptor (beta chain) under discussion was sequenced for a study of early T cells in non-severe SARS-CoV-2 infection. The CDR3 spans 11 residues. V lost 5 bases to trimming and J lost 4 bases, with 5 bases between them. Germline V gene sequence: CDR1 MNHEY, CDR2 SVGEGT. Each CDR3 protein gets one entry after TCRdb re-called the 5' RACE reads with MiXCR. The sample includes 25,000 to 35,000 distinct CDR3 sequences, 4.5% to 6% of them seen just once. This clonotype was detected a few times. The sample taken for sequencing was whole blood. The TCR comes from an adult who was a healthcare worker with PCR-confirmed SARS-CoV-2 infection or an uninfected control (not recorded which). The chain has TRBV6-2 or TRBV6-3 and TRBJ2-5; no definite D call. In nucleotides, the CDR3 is TGTGCCAGCAGTAGAATAGAGACCCAGTACTTC. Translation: CASSRIETQYF.